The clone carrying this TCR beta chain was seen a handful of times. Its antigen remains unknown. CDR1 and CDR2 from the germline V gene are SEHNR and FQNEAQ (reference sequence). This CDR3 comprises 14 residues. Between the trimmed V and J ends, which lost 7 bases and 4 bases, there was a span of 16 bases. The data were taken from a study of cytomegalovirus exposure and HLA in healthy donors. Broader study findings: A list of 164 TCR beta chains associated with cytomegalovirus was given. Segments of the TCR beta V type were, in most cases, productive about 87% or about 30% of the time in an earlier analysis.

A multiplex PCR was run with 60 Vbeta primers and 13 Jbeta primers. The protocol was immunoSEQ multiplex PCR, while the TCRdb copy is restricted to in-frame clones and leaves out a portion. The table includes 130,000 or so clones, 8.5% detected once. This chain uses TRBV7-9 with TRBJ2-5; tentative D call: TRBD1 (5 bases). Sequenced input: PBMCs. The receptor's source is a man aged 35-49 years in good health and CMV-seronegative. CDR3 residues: CASILQGKGETQYF. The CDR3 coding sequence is TGTGCCAGCATCCTTCAGGGAAAAGGAGAGACCCAGTACTTC.